This record looks at one T cell receptor beta chain sequence and its context. What it recognizes is unknown. Measured with immunoSEQ multiplex PCR; TCRdb has only the in-frame clones, and not every one. Counted here are around 1,900,000 clones, just over 90% occurring once; the ten biggest clones make up less than 2%. The entry originates in a study of shared clonotypes between healthy human individuals. General study results and limits: In this cohort, only blood was sampled, and tissue repertoires likely differ.

CD8 cells regarded as naive lacked CD45RO, were positively chosen for CCR7, and omitted terminally differentiated effector memory CD45RA+ cells. Among the donors, all were Caucasian adults who lived in Nashville, Tennessee. The sequence was obtained from a man between 18 and 29 years old in good health. Some clones in this sample may be carry-over from other donors' samples. The sample consisted of naive CD8+ T cells from PBMCs.

The DNA of the CDR3 is TGTGCCAGCAGTCAAAAACGACGGCGACAATCTCCCGGGGAGCTGTTTTTT. Translated: CASSQKRRRQSPGELFF. This chain links TRBV5-6 with TRBJ2-2; D ambiguous. The germline V gene has CDR1 SGHDT and CDR2 YYEEEE. The V and J ends lost 5 bases and 6 bases respectively, with 23 bases between them. This CDR3 has 17 residues. Using reference TRBV5-6 and TRBJ2-2 for the parts outside the CDR3, the full variable domain is DAGVTQSPTHLIKTRGQQVTLRCSPKSGHDTVSWYQQALGQGPQFIFQYYEEEERQRGNFPDRFSGHQFPNYSSELNVNALLLGDSALYLCASSQKRRRQSPGELFFGEGSRLTVL.